These 32 T cell receptor beta chains originate from one sample sequenced in a study of Ad26.COV2.S vaccination and SARS-CoV-2 variants. TCRdb's copy holds only in-frame clones and misses some; the assay was immunoSEQ multiplex PCR. This table has around 400,000 clones, roughly four fifths appearing once. As for treatment: around 19 received Ad26.COV2.S at low or high dose, single or two shots; roughly 5 received placebo; per-sample allocation not given. Sampling took place 63 days after the first vaccine or placebo injection. Sequenced here: peripheral blood, sampled in a trial of Ad26.COV2.S vaccine versus placebo. Source of these receptors: a person aged 18-65 years who received the Ad26.COV2.S COVID-19 vaccine or a placebo.

The gene calls are TRBV14 and TRBJ1-1; D remains unclear. The CDR3 has 15 residues. With 4 bases removed from V and 5 bases from J, the gap between germline ends came to 17 bases. CDR1 is SGHDN and CDR2 is FVKESK in the germline V gene. The CDR3 bases are TGTGCCAGCAGCCCGGGTTTGGAGGGTCGGACTGAAGCTTTCTTT. Translated: CASSPGLEGRTEAFF.

The gene calls are TRBV10-3 and TRBJ2-7, with 16 bases matching TRBD2. The trim removed 2 bases at V and 2 bases at J, leaving 3 bases unmatched. Germline CDR1 reads ENHRY; CDR2 reads SYGVKD. CDR3 length: 17 amino acids. CDR3 in amino acids: CAISEGTSGRAPYEQYF. CDR3 nucleotides: TGTGCCATCAGTGAGGGGACTAGCGGGAGGGCCCCCTACGAGCAGTACTTC.

This chain links TRBV7-2 with TRBJ2-7; D might be TRBD1 (5 bases). The germline gives CDR1 SGHTA, CDR2 FQGNSA. The CDR3 spans 14 residues. Deletions cut 10 bases from V and 2 bases from J, with 18 bases between. The CDR3 bases are TGTGCCACCGGGTGGGGCTGGGAACCCTACGAGCAGTACTTC. Its translation: CATGWGWEPYEQYF.

The V call is TRBV3-1 (or the pseudogene TRBV3-2), the J call TRBJ2-1, with TRBD1 as a possible D gene (5 bases). The V gene's germline CDR1 is LGHDT and CDR2 YNNKEL (reference sequence). The CDR3 has 15 residues. V lost 7 bases and J 6 bases, leaving 19 bases between the germline ends. The DNA for the CDR3 is TGTGCCAGCACCCCAGGGAAAGGGTGGTTCAATGAGCAGTTCTTC. Translated: CASTPGKGWFNEQFF.

The rearrangement links TRBV5-4 to TRBJ1-3; no clear D gene. This CDR3 has 14 residues. Trimming pared 0 bases from V and 4 bases from J, leaving 8 bases between. Germline V CDR1 and CDR2: SGHNT, YYREEE (reference sequence). The CDR3 bases are TGTGCCAGCAGCTTGGGGTCAGGAGGAAACACCATATATTTT. The encoded protein is CASSLGSGGNTIYF.

The V call is TRBV5-1, the J call TRBJ2-1; D might be TRBD2 (6 bases). V lost 2 bases and J 5 bases, leaving 14 bases between the germline ends. This CDR3 spans 15 amino acids. Germline lookup yields CDR1 SGHRS and CDR2 YFSETQ. Here the CDR3 reads CASSFGHASDNEQFF. CDR3 sequence (DNA): TGCGCCAGCAGCTTCGGGCACGCTAGCGACAATGAGCAGTTCTTC.

J is TRBJ2-5 and V is TRBV18; D unclear. This CDR3 has 13 residues. Trimming shortened V by 1 base and J by 2 bases, and 5 bases separated the two germline ends. Germline values: CDR1 KGHSH, CDR2 LQKENI. The CDR3 reads CASSPLEQETQYF. For the CDR3, the DNA is TGTGCCAGCTCACCACTAGAACAAGAGACCCAGTACTTC.

This clone has a handful of counts. CDR3: CASSPGQYEQFF. For the CDR3, the DNA is TGTGCCAGCAGCCCCGGGCAATATGAGCAGTTCTTC. The chain joins TRBV12-3 or TRBV12-4 to TRBJ2-1; D unresolved. The CDR3 loop spans 12 amino acids. The ends were cut back, 6 bases at V and 8 bases at J, with 11 bases in the middle.

Only one count was recorded for this clone. The chain combines TRBV4-1 with TRBJ2-1, with D possibly TRBD2 on 6 matching bases. The CDR3 spans 14 residues. Looked up from germline, CDR1 is MGHRA and CDR2 is YSYEKL. Trimming stripped 3 bases from V and 12 bases from J, with 18 bases between. The chain's CDR3 is CASSQTQALSGQFF. In DNA, the CDR3 is TGCGCCAGCAGCCAGACACAGGCCCTTAGCGGGCAGTTCTTC.

The CDR3 reads CASSDRGRTYEQCF. The DNA of the CDR3 is TGTGCCAGCAGCGACAGGGGGCGAACCTACGAGCAGTGCTTC. The rearrangement links TRBV21-1 to TRBJ2-7; no check of the table's D call, TRBD1, against the DNA was made. TRBV21-1 corresponds to a pseudogene. This CDR3 is 14 amino acids long.

This clone was seen only a few times. The V call is TRBV5-1, the J call TRBJ2-5, with 8 positions matching TRBD1. The germline CDR1 and CDR2 sequences are SGHRS and YFSETQ. With 1 base clipped from V and 5 bases from J, the junction kept 7 bases outside the gene matches. The CDR3 sequence is 15 residues long. CDR3 DNA: TGCGCCAGCAGCTTGCGTAGACAGGGGCGGGAGACCCAGTACTTC. This gives the protein CASSLRRQGRETQYF.

This chain uses TRBV6-1 with TRBJ2-1, with 8 bases that match TRBD2. Germline V gene sequence: CDR1 MNHNS, CDR2 SASEGT. The CDR3 is made up of 14 amino acids. V dropped 3 bases and J dropped 3; count of bases not matched to a gene: 1. The CDR3 protein is CASSEREDYNEQFF. The DNA for the CDR3 is TGTGCCAGCAGTGAGCGGGAGGACTACAATGAGCAGTTCTTC.

This sequence joins TRBV11-2 and TRBJ1-4; 7 bases agree with TRBD1. Germline loops: CDR1 SGHAT, CDR2 FQNNGV. This CDR3 is built from 19 residues. The trim removed 5 bases at V and 3 bases at J, leaving 18 bases unmatched. DNA of the CDR3: TGTGCCAGCAGCGGACCTGGGACAGCAGGCTGGGGAGCTAATGAAAAACTGTTTTTT. This translates into CASSGPGTAGWGANEKLFF.

Comments on this clone: This specimen includes other DNA sequences encoding the same CDR3. The chain couples TRBV9 to TRBJ2-5, with D uncertain. V was clipped by 0 bases and J by 1 base, with 4 bases between them. Germline CDR1 SGDLS, CDR2 YYNGEE. The CDR3 contains 13 residues. The CDR3 is CASSVASQETQYF. In DNA, the CDR3 is TGTGCCAGCAGCGTAGCCAGCCAAGAGACCCAGTACTTC.

This rearrangement joins TRBV7-9 to TRBJ1-4; D not certain. The CDR3 contains 13 residues. Germline values: CDR1 SEHNR, CDR2 FQNEAQ (reference sequence). Trimming shortened V by 3 bases and J by 10 bases, and 12 bases separated the two germline ends. Here the CDR3 DNA reads TGTGCCAGCAGCTTTCCCAATGGTGGAAAACTGTTTTTT. Translating it yields CASSFPNGGKLFF.

This chain joins TRBV7-9 and TRBJ2-3; possibly TRBD1 for D (7 bases). There are 17 residues in the CDR3. Germline CDR1 and CDR2: SEHNR and FQNEAQ (reference sequence). V was cut by 6 bases and J by 6 bases, with 25 bases left in between. The DNA of the CDR3 is TGTGCCAGCAGACCTAAGACAGGGACTCTTGTCGGGGATACGCAGTATTTT. It is translated as CASRPKTGTLVGDTQYF.

The V and J genes are TRBV7-8 and TRBJ2-1; D perhaps matches TRBD2 (6 bases). In germline, CDR1 is SGHVS, CDR2 FQNEAQ. V dropped 2 bases and J dropped 0 bases, with 8 bases sitting between them. The CDR3 contains 15 residues. The CDR3 loop is CASSLTGVSYNEQFF. The CDR3 DNA is TGTGCCAGCAGCTTAACGGGGGTCTCCTACAATGAGCAGTTCTTC.

This clone was found once. CDR3 coding DNA: TGTGCCAGCAGCTTAAGGCTAGCGGGGGGTCCCTACGAGCAGTACTTC. Its translation: CASSLRLAGGPYEQYF. The V and J genes are TRBV7-2 and TRBJ2-7; TRBD2 agrees at 11 bases. Germline assignment: CDR1 SGHTA and CDR2 FQGNSA. V was pared by 2 bases and J by 2 bases, with 5 bases of the junction left unmatched. This CDR3 region has 16 residues.

The chain carries TRBV28 and TRBJ2-7, with 12 bases lining up with TRBD2. CDR1 MDHEN and CDR2 SYDVKM come from the germline V gene. This CDR3 is 15 amino acids long. V shed 7 bases and J 5 bases; nucleotides not matched to a gene: 9. In DNA form, the CDR3 reads TGTGCCAGCAAGGCTAGCGGGAGGGTTCCTGACGAGCAGTACTTC. Protein product: CASKASGRVPDEQYF.

The rearrangement links TRBV29-1 to TRBJ1-2; no reliable D call. Trimming pared 3 bases from V and 4 bases from J, leaving 6 bases between. CDR1 is SQVTM and CDR2 is ANQGSEA in the germline V gene. The CDR3 contains 11 residues. CDR3 residues: CSVETGYGYTF. The CDR3 coding sequence is TGCAGCGTTGAGACCGGCTATGGCTACACCTTC. Full variable domain (missing parts from reference TRBV29-1 and TRBJ1-2): SAVISQKPSRDICQRGTSLTIQCQVDSQVTMMFWYRQQPGQSLTLIATANQGSEATYESGFVIDKFPISRPNLTFSTLTVSNMSPEDSSIYLCSVETGYGYTFGSGTRLTVV.

This clone turned up a few times. This chain joins TRBV2 and TRBJ1-1, with 8 positions matching TRBD1. The CDR3 runs 12 residues. J lost 10 bases, V lost 6 bases, and 7 bases had no gene match. Germline V gives CDR1 SNHLY, CDR2 FYNNEI. CDR3 sequence: CASRAQGARAFF. The CDR3 nucleotides read TGTGCCAGCAGGGCCCAGGGGGCGAGAGCTTTCTTT.

The chain has TRBV7-8 and TRBJ1-2, with 10 bases identical to TRBD1. The CDR3 is 16 residues long. Germline assignment: CDR1 SGHVS and CDR2 FQNEAQ. V was clipped by 5 bases and J by 2 bases; unmatched bases: 8. The CDR3 here is CASSPQVGQGNYGYTF. As DNA, the CDR3 is TGTGCCAGCAGCCCCCAGGTGGGACAGGGGAACTATGGCTACACCTTC.

The chain carries TRBV6-4 and TRBJ2-2; perhaps D is TRBD1 or TRBD2 (5 bases each). Trimming removed 3 bases from V and 3 bases from J, with 14 bases in between. The germline V gene has CDR1 MRHNA and CDR2 SNTAGT. CDR3 length: 16 residues. The CDR3 DNA follows: TGTGCCAGCAGTGAGGGGACGCGAGGGGACACCGGGGAGCTGTTTTTT. This codes for CASSEGTRGDTGELFF.

V is TRBV5-1 and J is TRBJ2-1; D may correspond to TRBD1 or TRBD2 (5 bases each). The V gene's germline CDR1 is SGHRS and CDR2 YFSETQ. The CDR3 extends over 14 amino acids. Trimming pared 3 bases from V and 5 bases from J, leaving 12 bases between. CDR3 nucleotides: TGCGCCAGCAGCTCGGGACGATTGGACAATGAGCAGTTCTTC. It is translated as CASSSGRLDNEQFF.

Comment on this clone: Within the sample, other DNA sequences also encode this same CDR3. The gene calls are TRBV6-5 and TRBJ1-4; no firm D call. Germline values: CDR1 MNHEY, CDR2 SVGAGI. V shed 5 bases and J shed 0 bases, with 10 bases lying between them. This CDR3 has 15 residues. CDR3 in DNA: TGTGCCAGCAGTCCCGGGCCAGCAACTAATGAAAAACTGTTTTTT. It is translated as CASSPGPATNEKLFF.

The chain couples TRBV19 to TRBJ1-2; D is unresolved. In germline, CDR1 is LNHDA, CDR2 SQIVND (reference sequence). There are 15 residues in the CDR3. Trimming pared 10 bases from V and 0 bases from J, leaving 18 bases between. CDR3: CATHPAGTSNYGYTF. The CDR3 DNA reads as TGTGCCACCCATCCCGCCGGTACTTCTAACTATGGCTACACCTTC.

This clone came up once. J is TRBJ2-3 and V is TRBV27, with TRBD2 matching 7 bases. CDR1 is MNHEY, CDR2 SMNVEV, per germline (reference sequence). This CDR3 has 14 residues. The V and J ends lost 2 bases and 6 bases, in that order; junction bases with no gene match: 5. In DNA, the CDR3 is TGTGCCAGCAGTTTAGCTAGCGGCGGCGATACGCAGTATTTT. Amino acids: CASSLASGGDTQYF.

This clone was recorded only once. The chain recombines TRBV6-6 with TRBJ2-5, with TRBD2 matching 10 bases. V lost 5 bases, J lost 6 bases, and 15 bases stayed unmatched. In germline, CDR1 is MNHNY, CDR2 SVGAGI (reference sequence). The CDR3 runs 17 residues. The CDR3 bases are TGTGCCAGCAGTCCCGATCGTTTAGCGGGGGGTATGAAGACCCAGTACTTC. It is translated as CASSPDRLAGGMKTQYF.

The CDR3 region has the DNA TGTGCCAGCAGCCAAGAAAGCCAGGGGGAAGGCTTGGGAAACACCATATATTTT. The encoded protein is CASSQESQGEGLGNTIYF. The chain is built from TRBV4-2 and TRBJ1-3, with 7 bases lining up with TRBD1. Germline trimming cut 0 bases from V and 4 bases from J; bases unmatched to any gene: 12. The CDR3 sequence is 18 residues long. Germline values: CDR1 LGHNA, CDR2 YNFKEQ.

The genes are TRBV29-1 and TRBJ2-1, with 14 bases fitting TRBD2. The CDR3 is 15 amino acids. J lost 4 bases, V lost 5 bases, and 4 bases had no gene match. The germline gives CDR1 SQVTM, CDR2 ANQGSEA. The chain's CDR3 is CSVYGTSGSYNEQFF. In DNA, the CDR3 is TGCAGCGTTTACGGGACTAGCGGGAGTTACAATGAGCAGTTCTTC.

This clone has more than one count but fewer than ten. The chain joins TRBV5-4 to TRBJ2-2, with D maybe TRBD2 (7 bases). The CDR3 length is 15 residues. Germline CDR1 is SGHNT and CDR2 is YYREEE (reference sequence). V lost 4 bases to trimming and J lost 5 bases, with 15 bases between them. CDR3 DNA sequence: TGTGCCAGCAGCCCCCAGGGAGGGGGGACCGGGGAGCTGTTTTTT. It yields the protein CASSPQGGGTGELFF.

The chain joins TRBV2 to TRBJ1-2; 12 bases match TRBD1. V lost 7 bases and J lost 2; bases outside the gene matches: 5. CDR3 length equals 15 residues. CDR1 SNHLY and CDR2 FYNNEI come from the germline V gene. The CDR3 sequence: CASIYGTGGNYGYTF. CDR3 in DNA: TGTGCCAGCATATATGGGACAGGGGGCAACTATGGCTACACCTTC.